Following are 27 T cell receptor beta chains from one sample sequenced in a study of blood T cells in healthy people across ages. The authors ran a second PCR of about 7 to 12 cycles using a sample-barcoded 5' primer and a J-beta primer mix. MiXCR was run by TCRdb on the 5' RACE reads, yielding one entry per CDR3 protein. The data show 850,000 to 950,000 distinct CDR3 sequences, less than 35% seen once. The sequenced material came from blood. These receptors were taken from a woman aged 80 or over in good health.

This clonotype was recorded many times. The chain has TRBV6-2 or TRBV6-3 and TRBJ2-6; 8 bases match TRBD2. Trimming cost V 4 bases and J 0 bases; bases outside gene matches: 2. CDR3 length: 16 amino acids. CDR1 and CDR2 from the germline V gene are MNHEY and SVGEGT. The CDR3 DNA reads TGTGCCAGCAGTTCGGGGGGGCGCTCTGGGGCCAACGTCCTGACTTTC. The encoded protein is CASSSGGRSGANVLTF.

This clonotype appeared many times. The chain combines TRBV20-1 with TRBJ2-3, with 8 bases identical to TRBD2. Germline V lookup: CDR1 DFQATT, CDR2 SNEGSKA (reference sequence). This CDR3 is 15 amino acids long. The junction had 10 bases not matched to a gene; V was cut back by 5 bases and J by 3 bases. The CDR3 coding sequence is TGCAGTGCTCTAGACGGGCGGGGGGCAACAGATACGCAGTATTTT. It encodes CSALDGRGATDTQYF.

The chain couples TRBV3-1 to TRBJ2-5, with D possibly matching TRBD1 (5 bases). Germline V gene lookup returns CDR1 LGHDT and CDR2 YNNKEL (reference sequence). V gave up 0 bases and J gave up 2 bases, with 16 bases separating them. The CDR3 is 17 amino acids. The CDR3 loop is CASSQDRLVQGQETQYF. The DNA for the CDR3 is TGTGCCAGCAGCCAAGATCGGCTGGTCCAGGGACAAGAGACCCAGTACTTC.

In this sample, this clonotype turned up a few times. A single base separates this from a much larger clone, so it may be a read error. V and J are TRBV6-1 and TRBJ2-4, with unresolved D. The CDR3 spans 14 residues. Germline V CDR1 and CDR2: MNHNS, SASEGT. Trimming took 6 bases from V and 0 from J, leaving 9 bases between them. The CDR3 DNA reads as TGTGCCAGCAGGGAATCAGTAGCCAAAAACATTCAGTACTTC. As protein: CASRESVAKNIQYF.

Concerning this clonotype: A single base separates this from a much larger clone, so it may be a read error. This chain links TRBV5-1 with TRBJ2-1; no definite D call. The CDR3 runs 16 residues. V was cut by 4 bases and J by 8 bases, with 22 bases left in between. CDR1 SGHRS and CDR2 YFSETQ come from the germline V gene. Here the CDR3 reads CASSDVLSGSCDEQFF. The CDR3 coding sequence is TGCGCCAGCAGCGATGTATTAAGTGGGTCCTGCGATGAGCAGTTCTTC.

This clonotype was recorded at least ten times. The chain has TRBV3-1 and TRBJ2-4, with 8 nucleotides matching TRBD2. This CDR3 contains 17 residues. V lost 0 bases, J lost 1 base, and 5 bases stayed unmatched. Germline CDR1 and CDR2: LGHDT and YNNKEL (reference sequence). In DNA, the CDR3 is TGTGCCAGCAGCCAAGATCGAGTAGCGGGGGCCAAAAACATTCAGTACTTC. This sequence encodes CASSQDRVAGAKNIQYF.

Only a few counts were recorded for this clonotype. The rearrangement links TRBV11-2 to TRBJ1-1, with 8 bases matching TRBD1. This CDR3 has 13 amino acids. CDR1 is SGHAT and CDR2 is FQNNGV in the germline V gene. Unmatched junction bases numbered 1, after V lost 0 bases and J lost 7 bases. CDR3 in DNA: TGTGCCAGCAGCTTAGACAGGGGGCGTGAAGCTTTCTTT. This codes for CASSLDRGREAFF.

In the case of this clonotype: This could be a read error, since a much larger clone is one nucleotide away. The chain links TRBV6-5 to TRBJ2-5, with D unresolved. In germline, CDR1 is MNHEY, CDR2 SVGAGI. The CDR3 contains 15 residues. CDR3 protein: CASSSISGRQEAQYF. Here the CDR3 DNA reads TGTGCCAGCAGTTCCATCTCAGGCAGGCAAGAGGCCCAGTACTTC.

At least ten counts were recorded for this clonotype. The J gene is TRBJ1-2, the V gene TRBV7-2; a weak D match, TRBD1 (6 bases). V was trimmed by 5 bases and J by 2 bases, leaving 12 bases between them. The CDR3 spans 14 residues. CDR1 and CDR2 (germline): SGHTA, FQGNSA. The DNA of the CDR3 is TGTGCCAGCAGCCGTTTGACAGGAAACTATGGCTACACCTTC. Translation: CASSRLTGNYGYTF.

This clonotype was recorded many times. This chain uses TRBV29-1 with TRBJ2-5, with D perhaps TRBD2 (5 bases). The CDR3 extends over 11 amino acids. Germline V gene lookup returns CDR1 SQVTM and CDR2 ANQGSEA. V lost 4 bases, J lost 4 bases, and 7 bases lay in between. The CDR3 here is CSVGGGETQYF. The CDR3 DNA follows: TGCAGCGTTGGAGGAGGAGAGACCCAGTACTTC.

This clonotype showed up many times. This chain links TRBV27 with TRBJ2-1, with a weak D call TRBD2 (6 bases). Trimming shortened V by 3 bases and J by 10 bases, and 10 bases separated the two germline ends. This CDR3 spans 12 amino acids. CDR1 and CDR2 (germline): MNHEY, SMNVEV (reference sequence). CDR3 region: CASSFWGLEQFF. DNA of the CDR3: TGTGCCAGCAGTTTTTGGGGACTCGAGCAGTTCTTC.

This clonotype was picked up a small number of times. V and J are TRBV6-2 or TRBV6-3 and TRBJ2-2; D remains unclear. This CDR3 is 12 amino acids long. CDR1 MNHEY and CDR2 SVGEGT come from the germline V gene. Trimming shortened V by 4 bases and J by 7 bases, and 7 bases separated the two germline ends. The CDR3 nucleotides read TGTGCCAGCAGTTGGCAGATCGGGGAGCTGTTTTTT. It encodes CASSWQIGELFF.

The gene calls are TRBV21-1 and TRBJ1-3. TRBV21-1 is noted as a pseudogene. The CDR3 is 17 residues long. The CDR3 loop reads CASSPGAAPQPGNAIYF. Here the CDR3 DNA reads TGTGCCAGCAGCCCCGGGGCTGCGCCACAACCTGGAAACGCCATATATTTT.

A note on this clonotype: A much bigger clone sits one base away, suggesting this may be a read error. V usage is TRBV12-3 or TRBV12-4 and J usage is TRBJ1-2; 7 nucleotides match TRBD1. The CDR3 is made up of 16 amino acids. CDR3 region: CASSLVVGGGNYDYTF. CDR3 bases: TGTGCCAGCAGTTTAGTAGTAGGGGGCGGCAACTATGACTACACCTTC.

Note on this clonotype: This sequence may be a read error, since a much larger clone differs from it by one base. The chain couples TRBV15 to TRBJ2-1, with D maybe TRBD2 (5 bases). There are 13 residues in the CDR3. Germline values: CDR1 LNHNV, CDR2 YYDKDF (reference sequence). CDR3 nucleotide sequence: TGTGTCACCAGCAGTCCTCCCGGGGAAGAGCAGTTCTTC. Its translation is CVTSSPPGEEQFF.

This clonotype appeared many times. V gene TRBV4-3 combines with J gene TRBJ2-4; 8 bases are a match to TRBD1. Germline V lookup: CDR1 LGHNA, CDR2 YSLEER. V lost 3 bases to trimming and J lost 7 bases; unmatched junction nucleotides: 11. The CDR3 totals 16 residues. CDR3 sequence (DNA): TGCGCCAGCAGCCAGGTGATATCCGGGACAGGTAACATTCAGTACTTC. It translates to CASSQVISGTGNIQYF.

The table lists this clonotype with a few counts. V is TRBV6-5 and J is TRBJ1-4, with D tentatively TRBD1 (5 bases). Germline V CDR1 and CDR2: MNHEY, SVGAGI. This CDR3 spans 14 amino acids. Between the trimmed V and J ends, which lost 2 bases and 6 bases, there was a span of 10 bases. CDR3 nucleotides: TGTGCCAGCAGTTACAGGGGCGGGGATGAAAAACTGTTTTTT. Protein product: CASSYRGGDEKLFF.

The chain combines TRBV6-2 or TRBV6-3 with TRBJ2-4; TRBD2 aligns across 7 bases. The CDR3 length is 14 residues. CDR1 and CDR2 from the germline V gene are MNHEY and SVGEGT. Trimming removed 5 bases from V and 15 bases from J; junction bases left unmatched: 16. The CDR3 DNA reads TGTGCCAGCAGTCGGACGGGGGGACCCTACGAGCGGTACTTC. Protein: CASSRTGGPYERYF.

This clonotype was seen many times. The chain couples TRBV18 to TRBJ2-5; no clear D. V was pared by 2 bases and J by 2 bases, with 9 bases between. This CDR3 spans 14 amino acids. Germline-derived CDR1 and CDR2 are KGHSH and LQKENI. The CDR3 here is CASSPNSYQETQYF. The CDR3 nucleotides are TGTGCCAGCTCACCAAACAGTTATCAAGAGACCCAGTACTTC. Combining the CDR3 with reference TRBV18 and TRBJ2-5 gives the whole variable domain NAGVMQNPRHLVRRRGQEARLRCSPMKGHSHVYWYRQLPEEGLKFMVYLQKENIIDESGMPKERFSAEFPKEGPSILRIQQVVRGDSAAYFCASSPNSYQETQYFGPGTRLLVL.

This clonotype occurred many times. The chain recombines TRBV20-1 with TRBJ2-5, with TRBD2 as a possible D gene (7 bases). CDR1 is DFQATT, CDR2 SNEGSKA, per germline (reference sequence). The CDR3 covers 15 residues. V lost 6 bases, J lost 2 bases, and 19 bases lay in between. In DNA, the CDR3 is TGCAGTGCAAGGGGGGGCGGGAACCTACAAGAGACCCAGTACTTC. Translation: CSARGGGNLQETQYF.

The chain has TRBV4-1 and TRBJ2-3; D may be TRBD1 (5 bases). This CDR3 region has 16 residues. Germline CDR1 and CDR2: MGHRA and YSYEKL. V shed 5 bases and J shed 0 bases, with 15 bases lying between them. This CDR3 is CASSSRTRDSTDTQYF. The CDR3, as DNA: TGCGCCAGCAGCTCCCGGACAAGAGATAGCACAGATACGCAGTATTTT.

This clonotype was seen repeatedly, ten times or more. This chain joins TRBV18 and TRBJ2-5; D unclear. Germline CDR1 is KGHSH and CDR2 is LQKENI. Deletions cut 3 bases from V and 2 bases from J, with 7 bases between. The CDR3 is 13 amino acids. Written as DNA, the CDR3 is TGTGCCAGCTCACCTTCCATACAAGAGACCCAGTACTTC. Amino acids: CASSPSIQETQYF.

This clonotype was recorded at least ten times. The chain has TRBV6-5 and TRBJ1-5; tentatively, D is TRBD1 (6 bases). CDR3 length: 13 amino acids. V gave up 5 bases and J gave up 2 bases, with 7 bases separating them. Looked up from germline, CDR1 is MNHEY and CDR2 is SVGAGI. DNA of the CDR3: TGTGCCAGCAGTAAGGGGGGCAATCAGCCCCAGCATTTT. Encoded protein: CASSKGGNQPQHF.

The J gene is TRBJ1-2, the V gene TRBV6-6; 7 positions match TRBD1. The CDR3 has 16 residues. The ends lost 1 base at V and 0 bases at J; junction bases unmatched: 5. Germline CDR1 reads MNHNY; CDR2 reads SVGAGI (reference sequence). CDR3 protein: CASSYFRDSANYGYTF. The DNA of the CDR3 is TGTGCCAGCAGTTACTTCCGGGACAGCGCTAACTATGGCTACACCTTC.

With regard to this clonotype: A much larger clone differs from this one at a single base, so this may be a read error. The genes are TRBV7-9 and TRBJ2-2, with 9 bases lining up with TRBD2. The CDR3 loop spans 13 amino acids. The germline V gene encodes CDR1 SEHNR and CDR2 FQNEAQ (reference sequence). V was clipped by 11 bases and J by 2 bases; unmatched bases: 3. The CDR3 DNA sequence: TGTGCCGGCGGGGGGGCCAACACCGGGGAGCTGTTTTTT. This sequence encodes CAGGGANTGELFF.

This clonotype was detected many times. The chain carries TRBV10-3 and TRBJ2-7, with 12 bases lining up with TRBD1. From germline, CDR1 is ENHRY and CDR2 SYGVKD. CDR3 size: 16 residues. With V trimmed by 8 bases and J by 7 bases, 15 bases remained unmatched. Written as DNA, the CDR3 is TGTGCCATCGGCTCGGGAGGGGGACAGGGGGCTCGTGAGCAGTACTTC. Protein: CAIGSGGGQGAREQYF.

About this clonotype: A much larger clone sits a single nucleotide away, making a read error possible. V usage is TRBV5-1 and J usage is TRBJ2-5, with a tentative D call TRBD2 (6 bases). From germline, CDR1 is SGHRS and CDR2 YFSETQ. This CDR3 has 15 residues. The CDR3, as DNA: TGCACCAGCAGCTTAACCCCCGGACTACAAGAGACCCAGTACTTC. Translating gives CTSSLTPGLQETQYF.